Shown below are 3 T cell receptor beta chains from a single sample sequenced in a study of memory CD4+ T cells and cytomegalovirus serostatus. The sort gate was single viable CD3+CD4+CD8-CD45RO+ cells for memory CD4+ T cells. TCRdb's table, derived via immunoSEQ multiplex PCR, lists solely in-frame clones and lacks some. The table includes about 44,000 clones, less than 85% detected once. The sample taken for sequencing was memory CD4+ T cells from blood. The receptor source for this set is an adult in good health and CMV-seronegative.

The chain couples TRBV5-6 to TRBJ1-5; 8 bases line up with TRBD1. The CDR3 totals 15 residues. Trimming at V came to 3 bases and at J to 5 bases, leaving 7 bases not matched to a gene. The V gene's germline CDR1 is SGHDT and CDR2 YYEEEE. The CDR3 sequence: CASSSTGGIDQPQHF. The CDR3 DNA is TGTGCCAGCAGCTCTACAGGGGGGATCGATCAGCCCCAGCATTTT.

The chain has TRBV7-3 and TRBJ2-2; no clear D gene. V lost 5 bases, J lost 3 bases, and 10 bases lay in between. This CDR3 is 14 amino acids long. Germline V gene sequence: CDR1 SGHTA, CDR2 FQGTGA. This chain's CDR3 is CASSASGDTGELFF. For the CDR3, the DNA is TGTGCCAGCAGCGCTAGTGGGGACACCGGGGAGCTGTTTTTT. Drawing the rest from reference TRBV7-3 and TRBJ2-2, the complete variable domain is GAGVSQTPSNKVTEKGKYVELRCDPISGHTALYWYRQSLGQGPEFLIYFQGTGAADDSGLPNDRFFAVRPEGSVSTLKIQRTERGDSAVYLCASSASGDTGELFFGEGSRLTVL.

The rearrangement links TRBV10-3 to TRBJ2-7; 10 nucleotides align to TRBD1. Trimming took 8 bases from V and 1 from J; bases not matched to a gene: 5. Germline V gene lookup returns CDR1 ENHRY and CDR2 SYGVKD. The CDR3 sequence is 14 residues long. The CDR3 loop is CAIQTGGNSYEQYF. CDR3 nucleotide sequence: TGTGCCATCCAGACAGGGGGCAATTCCTACGAGCAGTACTTC.